These 7 T cell receptor beta chains share one sample of origin, sequenced in a study of preoperative IRX-2 immunotherapy in early breast cancer. Method: immunoSEQ multiplex PCR; TCRdb's copy keeps in-frame clones and lacks some. The sample includes 10,000 to 15,000 clones, approximately 90% of them seen just once. The treatment: preoperative locoregional IRX-2 cytokine immunotherapy. This specimen was acquired from a patient treated with IRX-2 immunotherapy. The receptors were gathered from a human donor with breast cancer.

The chain links TRBV5-3 to TRBJ1-3, with D uncertain. TRBV5-3 carries the ORF label, with uncertain function. Trimming took 4 bases from V and 0 from J, leaving 11 bases between them. This CDR3 contains 15 residues. DNA for the CDR3: TGTGCCAGAAGCAACATGGAGGGCTCTGGAAACACCATATATTTT. This translates into CARSNMEGSGNTIYF.

The chain joins TRBV30 to TRBJ1-6; D gene unclear. Trimming took 1 base from V and 5 from J, leaving 12 bases between them. The CDR3 sequence is 15 residues long. CDR1 is GTSNPN and CDR2 is SVGIG in the germline V gene (reference sequence). The CDR3 nucleotides are TGTGCCTGGAGTGGGGTTATCGGAAATAATTCACCCCTCCACTTT. Protein: CAWSGVIGNNSPLHF. The whole variable domain, remainder taken from reference TRBV30 and TRBJ1-6, is SQTIHQWPATLVQPVGSPLSLECTVEGTSNPNLYWYRQAAGRGLQLLFYSVGIGQISSEVPQNLSASRPQDRQFILSSKKLLLSDSGFYLCAWSGVIGNNSPLHFGNGTRLTVT.

V and J are TRBV6-1 and TRBJ1-3; D is perhaps TRBD1 (5 bases). V was shortened by 8 bases and J by 2 bases, with 16 bases between the two germline ends. Germline V gene lookup returns CDR1 MNHNS and CDR2 SASEGT. CDR3 length: 15 amino acids. The CDR3 nucleotides read TGTGCCAGCGCGGCAGGGCCCTCGGCTGGAAACACCATATATTTT. Translating gives CASAAGPSAGNTIYF.

This chain's CDR3 is CASSPTGGNTIYF. The CDR3 bases are TGTGCCAGCTCACCGACGGGTGGAAACACCATATATTTT. V gene TRBV18 combines with J gene TRBJ1-3; unclear D gene. The CDR3 totals 13 residues. In germline, CDR1 is KGHSH, CDR2 LQKENI. V lost 3 bases to trimming and J lost 3 bases, with 6 bases between them.

The V and J genes are TRBV5-1 and TRBJ1-1; the D is unclear. Germline V gene data show CDR1 as SGHRS and CDR2 as YFSETQ. This CDR3 region has 12 residues. V lost 7 bases, J lost 3 bases, and 10 bases lay in between. The CDR3 DNA follows: TGCGCCAGCGGCCGACGGGACACTGAAGCTTTCTTT. This translates into CASGRRDTEAFF.

The chain recombines TRBV5-1 with TRBJ2-5; D is unresolved. V was shortened by 0 bases and J by 10 bases, with 13 bases between the two germline ends. Germline CDR1 reads SGHRS; CDR2 reads YFSETQ. The length of the CDR3 is 13 residues. The CDR3 DNA reads as TGCGCCAGCAGCTTGGCCGGATCTTGGGGCCAGTACTTC. Translation gives CASSLAGSWGQYF.

The J gene is TRBJ1-1, the V gene TRBV7-9; weak D call: TRBD1 (5 bases). Trimming removed 6 bases at V and 1 base at J, with 12 bases between. The V gene's germline CDR1 is SEHNR and CDR2 FQNEAQ (reference sequence). The CDR3 is 14 amino acids. This CDR3 is CASSWGDENTEAFF. In nucleotides, the CDR3 is TGTGCCAGCAGTTGGGGCGATGAGAACACTGAAGCTTTCTTT.